A single sample is the source of the 20 T cell receptor beta chains below, sequenced in a study of blood T cell repertoires in COVID-19. The method was immunoSEQ multiplex PCR; TCRdb's version includes in-frame clones alone and lacks a portion of them. The sample holds around 250,000 clones; around four fifths are singletons and the top ten take over 4.5%. Specimen: peripheral blood. The source of these receptors is a man in his 60s who had recovered from COVID-19.

V is TRBV11-2 and J is TRBJ2-3; tentative D call: TRBD2 (5 bases). This CDR3 is 12 amino acids long. V was cut by 4 bases and J by 6 bases, with 8 bases left in between. In germline, CDR1 is SGHAT, CDR2 FQNNGV. In nucleotides, the CDR3 is TGTGCCAGCAGCTCGCAGCGGGATACGCAGTATTTT. It encodes CASSSQRDTQYF. Drawing the rest from reference TRBV11-2 and TRBJ2-3, the complete variable domain is EAGVAQSPRYKIIEKRQSVAFWCNPISGHATLYWYQQILGQGPKLLIQFQNNGVVDDSQLPKDRFSAERLKGVDSTLKIQPAKLEDSAVYLCASSSQRDTQYFGPGTRLTVL.

This clone was seen more than once but under ten times. J is TRBJ2-7 and V is TRBV29-1; TRBD1 matches at 8 bases. With V trimmed by 7 bases and J by 4 bases, 9 bases remained unmatched. The germline V gene has CDR1 SQVTM and CDR2 ANQGSEA. The CDR3 is 13 residues long. This chain's CDR3 is CSARQGMRYEQYF. The DNA of the CDR3 is TGCAGCGCTAGACAGGGGATGAGATACGAGCAGTACTTC.

This clone is a singleton in its sample. The V gene is TRBV2, the J gene TRBJ2-7, with D hard to call. CDR3 length equals 14 residues. The V gene's germline CDR1 is SNHLY and CDR2 FYNNEI. Deletions cut 1 base from V and 0 bases from J, with 7 bases between. CDR3 DNA sequence: TGTGCCAGCAGTGAAGGGCCGCCCTCCTACGAGCAGTACTTC. It encodes CASSEGPPSYEQYF.

The chain couples TRBV3-1 (or the pseudogene TRBV3-2) to TRBJ2-7, with D perhaps matching TRBD2 (5 bases). V lost 4 bases to trimming and J lost 5 bases, with 24 bases between them. CDR3 length equals 17 residues. The germline V gene has CDR1 LGHDT and CDR2 YNNKEL (reference sequence). The CDR3 region has the DNA TGTGCCAGCAGCCCTAGGGCACAGCGGAGAATCGGGCACGAGCAGTACTTC. This codes for CASSPRAQRRIGHEQYF.

The chain links TRBV12-3 or TRBV12-4 to TRBJ1-5, with 9 bases aligning to TRBD1. Trimming took 8 bases from V and 5 from J; bases not matched to a gene: 4. The CDR3 covers 13 residues. The CDR3 DNA reads as TGTGCCAGCCAGGACAGGGGCGATCAGCCCCAGCATTTT. It specifies CASQDRGDQPQHF.

A few counts support this clone. This rearrangement joins TRBV7-2 to TRBJ2-3; possibly TRBD2 for D (6 bases). The CDR3 extends over 13 amino acids. Germline V gene lookup returns CDR1 SGHTA and CDR2 FQGNSA. With 4 bases removed from V and 4 bases from J, the gap between germline ends came to 9 bases. CDR3 residues: CASSSGTSDTQYF. The CDR3 bases are TGTGCCAGCAGCTCCGGGACTTCAGATACGCAGTATTTT. The whole variable domain, filled in from reference TRBV7-2 and TRBJ2-3, reads GAGVSQSPSNKVTEKGKDVELRCDPISGHTALYWYRQSLGQGLEFLIYFQGNSAPDKSGLPSDRFSAERTGGSVSTLTIQRTQQEDSAVYLCASSSGTSDTQYFGPGTRLTVL.

The gene calls are TRBV29-1 and TRBJ2-1, with 7 bases matching TRBD1. Germline V gene sequence: CDR1 SQVTM, CDR2 ANQGSEA. V trimming: 6 bases; J trimming: 7 bases; junction bases outside the gene matches: 6. CDR3 size: 12 residues. Here the CDR3 DNA reads TGCAGCGTGGGGACAGTCAGGAATGAGCAGTTCTTC. It is translated as CSVGTVRNEQFF.

The chain links TRBV11-2 to TRBJ1-6; TRBD1 aligns across 7 bases. The V segment lost 4 bases and the J segment 9 bases; nucleotides outside the gene matches: 12. Per germline, CDR1 SGHAT and CDR2 FQNNGV. This CDR3 is built from 16 residues. Here the CDR3 DNA reads TGTGCCAGCAGCTCGCGGGACAGCCTCATGGGTTCACCCCTCCACTTT. It encodes CASSSRDSLMGSPLHF.

J is TRBJ2-7 and V is TRBV25-1, with D perhaps matching TRBD2 (7 bases). Between the trimmed V and J ends, which lost 3 bases and 8 bases, there was a span of 11 bases. Germline CDR1 MGHDK, CDR2 SYGVNS. CDR3 length: 12 residues. CDR3 sequence: CASSEGGGKQYF. In nucleotides, the CDR3 is TGTGCCAGCAGTGAGGGGGGGGGCAAGCAGTACTTC.

The chain has TRBV11-1 and TRBJ2-1; TRBD1 might be the D (5 bases). This CDR3 contains 12 residues. Germline CDR1 SGHAT, CDR2 FQDESV (reference sequence). The V gene lost 5 bases and the J gene lost 8 bases, with 10 bases spanning the gap. The chain's CDR3 is CASSRTIHEQFF. Written as DNA, the CDR3 is TGTGCCAGCAGCCGGACAATCCATGAGCAGTTCTTC.

The rearrangement joins TRBV11-2 to TRBJ2-1; D gene unclear. The CDR3 extends over 15 amino acids. The germline gives CDR1 SGHAT, CDR2 FQNNGV. The germline V and J ends were trimmed by 5 bases and 7 bases, with 18 bases remaining between them. CDR3 DNA sequence: TGTGCCAGCAGCCTCGACTCCCTCAACTTAAATGAGCAGTTCTTC. It codes for CASSLDSLNLNEQFF.

The V call is TRBV7-3, the J call TRBJ2-1; 9 positions match TRBD2. Germline V gives CDR1 SGHTA, CDR2 FQGTGA. V was clipped by 5 bases and J by 2 bases; unmatched bases: 13. This CDR3 comprises 18 residues. The CDR3 DNA is TGTGCCAGCAGCATAAACCCCTTGCGGGGGGGGGCCTACAATGAGCAGTTCTTC. It translates to CASSINPLRGGAYNEQFF. The entire variable domain, with the rest obtained from reference TRBV7-3 and TRBJ2-1, is as follows: GAGVSQTPSNKVTEKGKYVELRCDPISGHTALYWYRQSLGQGPEFLIYFQGTGAADDSGLPNDRFFAVRPEGSVSTLKIQRTERGDSAVYLCASSINPLRGGAYNEQFFGPGTRLTVL.

V and J are TRBV5-8 and TRBJ1-1; maybe TRBD1 (6 bases). Germline V gives CDR1 SGHTS, CDR2 YDEGEE. CDR3 size: 14 residues. V was clipped by 0 bases and J by 1 base, with 7 bases between them. CDR3 sequence: CASSLARGNTEAFF. The CDR3 DNA is TGTGCCAGCAGCTTGGCCAGGGGGAACACTGAAGCTTTCTTT.

This rearrangement joins TRBV5-1 to TRBJ1-2; 9 bases are shared with TRBD1. CDR1 SGHRS and CDR2 YFSETQ come from the germline V gene. The CDR3 runs 14 residues. V lost 3 bases to trimming and J lost 6 bases; unmatched junction nucleotides: 6. The CDR3 DNA reads TGCGCCAGCAGCTCCTGGACAGGGGAGGATGGCTACACCTTC. Its protein is CASSSWTGEDGYTF.

In regard to this clone: The germline gene is not matched at one end of the junction; a read error may be the cause. The V gene is TRBV12-3 or TRBV12-4, the J gene TRBJ2-7, with 9 nucleotides matching TRBD1. This CDR3 has 12 amino acids. Written as DNA, the CDR3 is TGTGCCAGCAGTTGGGACAGGGAGGACGTCAGCTTC. This translates into CASSWDREDVSF.

CDR3: CASSLAFTGDDTEAFF. The CDR3 nucleotides are TGCGCCAGCAGCTTGGCCTTCACAGGAGATGACACTGAAGCTTTCTTT. The gene calls are TRBV5-1 and TRBJ1-1, with D possibly TRBD1 on 5 matching bases. This CDR3 is 16 amino acids long. Germline loops: CDR1 SGHRS, CDR2 YFSETQ. Deletions cut 0 bases from V and 3 bases from J, with 15 bases between.

Regarding this clone: Sequence at one end of the junction differs from germline and may be a read error. The same CDR3 can be traced to other DNA sequences in this sample. V and J are TRBV14 and TRBJ2-1; no firm D call. Germline V gene sequence: CDR1 SGHDN, CDR2 FVKESK. The CDR3 has 13 amino acids. CDR3 DNA sequence: TGTGCCAGCAGTCAAGTCCGAGGTAATGAGCAGTTCTTC. This translates into CASSQVRGNEQFF.

J is TRBJ2-5 and V is TRBV24-1; 8 positions agree with TRBD2. J lost 4 bases, V lost 3 bases, and 3 bases had no gene match. Looked up from germline, CDR1 is KGHDR and CDR2 is SFDVKD. This CDR3 contains 14 residues. The DNA of the CDR3 is TGTGCCACCAGTGATCCCAGCGGGGGAGAGACCCAGTACTTC. It is translated as CATSDPSGGETQYF.

This clone was picked up a small number of times. The chain has TRBV11-3 and TRBJ2-3, with TRBD2 matching 8 bases. With V trimmed by 5 bases and J by 1 base, 8 bases remained unmatched. Germline V gene sequence: CDR1 SGHNT, CDR2 YENEEA. The CDR3 is made up of 16 amino acids. CDR3 sequence reads: CASSRTAGEGTDTQYF. As DNA, the CDR3 is TGTGCCAGCAGCCGGACAGCGGGAGAGGGCACAGATACGCAGTATTTT.

This chain connects TRBV7-8 to TRBJ2-1; 7 positions agree with TRBD2. V was clipped by 5 bases and J by 8 bases; unmatched bases: 15. Germline V lookup: CDR1 SGHVS, CDR2 FQNEAQ. The CDR3 has 16 residues. The CDR3 sequence: CASSPTSGRGSHEQFF. CDR3 coding DNA: TGTGCCAGCAGCCCGACAAGTGGGCGGGGGTCACATGAGCAGTTCTTC.